The sequence of this T cell receptor beta chain was determined in a study of T cell clones after liver transplantation. Study observations and caveats: A significant post-transplant drop in circulating graft-donor-reactive CD4 TCRbeta sequences occurred in most of the 8 subjects.

Sorting of unstimulated PBMCs yielded separate CD3+CD4+ and CD3+CD8+ fractions. Trimming cost V 5 bases and J 3 bases, with 17 bases left between them. The V gene's germline CDR1 is MNHEY and CDR2 SMNVEV (reference sequence). The CDR3 length is 15 residues. The assay was immunoSEQ multiplex PCR, and TCRdb's table has in-frame clones only and misses some. The sample gives tens of thousands of clones, under 90% of which show up once; about 0.79% is in the top ten. This clone showed up many times. Its cognate antigen is unknown. Here the sequenced sample was CD4+ T cells from blood, taken 12 months after liver transplant. The origin of this receptor is a human patient who received a liver transplant. Some T cells may possibly be graft donor cells. The chain recombines TRBV27 with TRBJ2-7; D possibly corresponds to TRBD1 (6 bases). The DNA of the CDR3 is TGTGCCAGCAGTCCTAGGACAGTACCTTACTACGAGCAGTACTTC. This encodes CASSPRTVPYYEQYF.